This T cell receptor beta chain was recovered during a study of blood T cell repertoires in COVID-19. Overall study context: The United States, Italy and Spain provided the acute and convalescent COVID-19 samples.

The junction had 7 bases not matched to a gene; V was cut back by 0 bases and J by 2 bases. This CDR3 has 18 residues. CDR1 LGHNA and CDR2 YNFKEQ come from the germline V gene. Original processing notes: Nucleated cell counts were estimated from reference gene primer amplification. The method was immunoSEQ multiplex PCR; TCRdb's version includes in-frame clones alone and lacks a portion of them. V, J and clone size are taken as reported in that table, and D and trimming were inferred from the DNA itself. The sample holds 120,000 or so clones; about three quarters are singletons and the top ten take roughly 16%.

The sequenced sample consisted of peripheral blood. This sequence was found in a woman aged 80 or over with active or convalescent COVID-19. This sequence joins TRBV4-2 and TRBJ2-3, with TRBD2 matching over 11 bases. The CDR3 nucleotides read TGTGCCAGCAGCCAAGAAGCCCCTAGCGGGAGGTACACAGATACGCAGTATTTT. This codes for CASSQEAPSGRYTDTQYF.